This T cell receptor (beta chain) was documented in a study of OX40 agonist ivuxolimab in advanced cancers. Study outcomes and limitations: Determination of antigen specificity was not performed for the expanded peripheral T cells.

The assay was immunoSEQ multiplex PCR, and TCRdb's table has in-frame clones only and misses some. The sample has fewer than 80,000 clones; roughly nine tenths are singletons. Germline values: CDR1 SGHTA, CDR2 FQGTGA. The V end was cut by 2 bases, the J end by 8 bases, with 16 bases between. The CDR3 consists of 15 residues. This clone has more than one count but fewer than ten. Its matching antigen is unknown. Blood got drawn at baseline, again on cycle 4 day 1, and then on cycle 7 day 1. The chain joins TRBV7-3 to TRBJ2-1, with D tentatively TRBD1 or TRBD2 (5 bases each). The sample here was CD4+ or CD8+ T cells sorted from blood, taken in a trial of the OX40 agonist ivuxolimab. This sequence originates from an adult with an advanced solid tumor such as melanoma, head and neck, liver or kidney cancer. The CDR3 sequence is CASSLSRDPKDEQFF. The DNA of the CDR3 is TGTGCCAGCAGCTTATCGAGGGACCCAAAGGATGAGCAGTTCTTC.